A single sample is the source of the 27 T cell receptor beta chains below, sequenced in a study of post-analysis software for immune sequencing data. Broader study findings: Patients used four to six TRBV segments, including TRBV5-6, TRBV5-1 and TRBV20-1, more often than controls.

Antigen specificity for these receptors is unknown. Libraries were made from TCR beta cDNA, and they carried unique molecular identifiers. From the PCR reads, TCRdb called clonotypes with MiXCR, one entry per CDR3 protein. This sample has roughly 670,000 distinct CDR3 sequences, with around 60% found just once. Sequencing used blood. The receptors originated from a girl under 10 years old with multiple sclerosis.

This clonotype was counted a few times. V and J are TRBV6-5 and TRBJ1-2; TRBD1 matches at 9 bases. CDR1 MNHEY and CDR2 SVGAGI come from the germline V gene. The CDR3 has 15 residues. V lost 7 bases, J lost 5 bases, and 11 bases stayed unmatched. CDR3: CASTSTPDRGYGYTF. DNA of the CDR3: TGTGCCAGCACCTCAACTCCCGACAGGGGGTATGGCTACACCTTC.

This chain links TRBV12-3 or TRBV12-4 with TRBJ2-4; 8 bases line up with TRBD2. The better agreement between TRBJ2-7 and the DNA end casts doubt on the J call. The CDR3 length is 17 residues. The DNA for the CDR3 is TGTGCCAGCATCCCCGGGATAGCGGGAAGCTCTTTAGGCGAGCAGTACTTC. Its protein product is CASIPGIAGSSLGEQYF.

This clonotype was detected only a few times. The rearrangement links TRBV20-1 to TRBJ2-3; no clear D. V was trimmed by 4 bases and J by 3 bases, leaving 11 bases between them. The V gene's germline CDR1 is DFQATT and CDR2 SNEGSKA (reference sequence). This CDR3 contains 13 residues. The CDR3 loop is CSATAVGTDTQYF. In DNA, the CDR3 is TGCAGTGCTACCGCGGTGGGGACAGATACGCAGTATTTT.

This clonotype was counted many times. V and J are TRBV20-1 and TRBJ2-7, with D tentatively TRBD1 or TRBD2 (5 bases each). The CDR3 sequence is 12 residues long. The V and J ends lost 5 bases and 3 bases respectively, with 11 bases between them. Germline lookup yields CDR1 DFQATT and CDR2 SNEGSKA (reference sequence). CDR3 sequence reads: CSASPGSYEQYF. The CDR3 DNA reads TGCAGTGCTTCCCCAGGGAGCTACGAGCAGTACTTC.

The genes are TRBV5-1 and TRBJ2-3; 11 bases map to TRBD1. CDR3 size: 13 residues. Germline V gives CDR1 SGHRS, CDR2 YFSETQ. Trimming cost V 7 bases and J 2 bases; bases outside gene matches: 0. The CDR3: CASGQGATDTQYF. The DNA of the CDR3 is TGCGCCAGCGGACAGGGGGCCACAGATACGCAGTATTTT.

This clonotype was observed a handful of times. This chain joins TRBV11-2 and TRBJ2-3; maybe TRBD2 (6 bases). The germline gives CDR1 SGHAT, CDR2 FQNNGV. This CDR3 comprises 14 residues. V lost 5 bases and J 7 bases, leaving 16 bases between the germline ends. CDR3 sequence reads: CASSPGTAMNTQYF. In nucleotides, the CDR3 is TGTGCCAGCAGCCCCGGGACTGCCATGAATACGCAGTATTTT.

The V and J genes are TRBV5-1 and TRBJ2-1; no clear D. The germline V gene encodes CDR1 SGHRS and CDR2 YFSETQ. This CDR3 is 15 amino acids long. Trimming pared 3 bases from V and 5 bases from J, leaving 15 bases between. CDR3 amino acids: CASSSMSLGHNEQFF. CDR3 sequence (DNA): TGCGCCAGCAGCTCGATGTCGCTAGGACACAATGAGCAGTTCTTC.

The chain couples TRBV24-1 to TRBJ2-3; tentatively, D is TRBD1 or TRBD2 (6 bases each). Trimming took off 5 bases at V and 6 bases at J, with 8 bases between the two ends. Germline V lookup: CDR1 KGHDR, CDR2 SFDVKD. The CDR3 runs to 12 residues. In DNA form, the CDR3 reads TGTGCCACCAGTGTGGGGGGCGATACGCAGTATTTT. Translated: CATSVGGDTQYF.

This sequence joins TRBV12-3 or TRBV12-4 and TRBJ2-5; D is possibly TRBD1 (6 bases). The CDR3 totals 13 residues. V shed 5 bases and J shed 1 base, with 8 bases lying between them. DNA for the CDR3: TGTGCCAGCAGTCGACAGGCCCAAGAGACCCAGTACTTC. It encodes CASSRQAQETQYF.

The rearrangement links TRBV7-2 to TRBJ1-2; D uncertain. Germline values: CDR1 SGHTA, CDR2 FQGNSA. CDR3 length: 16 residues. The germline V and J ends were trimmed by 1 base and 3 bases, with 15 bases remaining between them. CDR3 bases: TGTGCCAGCAGCTTAGATTTCAGGAACAATTACTATGGCTACACCTTC. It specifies CASSLDFRNNYYGYTF. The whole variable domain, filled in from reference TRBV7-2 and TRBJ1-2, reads GAGVSQSPSNKVTEKGKDVELRCDPISGHTALYWYRQSLGQGLEFLIYFQGNSAPDKSGLPSDRFSAERTGGSVSTLTIQRTQQEDSAVYLCASSLDFRNNYYGYTFGSGTRLTVV.

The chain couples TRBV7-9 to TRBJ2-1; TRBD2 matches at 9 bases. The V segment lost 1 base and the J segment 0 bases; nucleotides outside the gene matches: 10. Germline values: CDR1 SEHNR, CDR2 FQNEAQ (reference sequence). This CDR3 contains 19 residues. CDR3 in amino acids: CASSLVRGTSRSSYNEQFF. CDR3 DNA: TGTGCCAGCAGCTTAGTTCGGGGGACTAGCAGGAGCTCCTACAATGAGCAGTTCTTC. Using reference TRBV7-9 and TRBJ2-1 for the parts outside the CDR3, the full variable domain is DTGVSQNPRHKITKRGQNVTFRCDPISEHNRLYWYRQTLGQGPEFLTYFQNEAQLEKSRLLSDRFSAERPKGSFSTLEIQRTEQGDSAMYLCASSLVRGTSRSSYNEQFFGPGTRLTVL.

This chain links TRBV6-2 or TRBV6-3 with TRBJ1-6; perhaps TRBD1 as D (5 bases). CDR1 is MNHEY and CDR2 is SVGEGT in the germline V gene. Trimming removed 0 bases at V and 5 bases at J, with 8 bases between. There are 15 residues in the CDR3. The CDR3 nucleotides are TGTGCCAGCAGTTACTCGACAGCGAATAATTCACCCCTCCACTTT. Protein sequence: CASSYSTANNSPLHF.

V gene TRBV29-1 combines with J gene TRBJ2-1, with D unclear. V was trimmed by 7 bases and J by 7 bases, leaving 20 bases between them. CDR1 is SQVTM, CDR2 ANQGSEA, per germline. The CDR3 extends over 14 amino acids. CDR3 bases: TGCAGCGCTATGGGTGCGGCAGATCTGAATGAGCAGTTCTTC. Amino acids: CSAMGAADLNEQFF.

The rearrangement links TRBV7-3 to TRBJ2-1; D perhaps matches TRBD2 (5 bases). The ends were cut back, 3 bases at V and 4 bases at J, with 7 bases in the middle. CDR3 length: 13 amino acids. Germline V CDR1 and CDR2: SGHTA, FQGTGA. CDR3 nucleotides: TGTGCCAGCAGCTTCGGGAAGTACAATGAGCAGTTCTTC. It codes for CASSFGKYNEQFF.

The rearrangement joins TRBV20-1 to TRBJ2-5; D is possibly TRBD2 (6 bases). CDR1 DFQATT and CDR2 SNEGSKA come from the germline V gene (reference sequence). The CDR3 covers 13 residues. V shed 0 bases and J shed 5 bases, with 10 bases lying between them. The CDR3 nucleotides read TGCAGTGCTAGAGATTCGCTAGCGGAGACCCAGTACTTC. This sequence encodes CSARDSLAETQYF.

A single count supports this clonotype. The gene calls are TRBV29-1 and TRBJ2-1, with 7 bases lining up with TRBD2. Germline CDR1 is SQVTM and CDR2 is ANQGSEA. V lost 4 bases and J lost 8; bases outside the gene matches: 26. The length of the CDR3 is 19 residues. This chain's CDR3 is CSVASKNGGRSEGGDEQFF. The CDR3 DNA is TGCAGCGTTGCTAGTAAGAATGGCGGGAGAAGTGAGGGAGGAGATGAGCAGTTCTTC.

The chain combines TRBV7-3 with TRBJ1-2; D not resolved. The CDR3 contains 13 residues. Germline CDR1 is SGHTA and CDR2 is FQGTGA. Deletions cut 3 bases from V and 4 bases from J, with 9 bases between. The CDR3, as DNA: TGTGCCAGCAGCTTTGACGGATCCTATGGCTACACCTTC. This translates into CASSFDGSYGYTF.

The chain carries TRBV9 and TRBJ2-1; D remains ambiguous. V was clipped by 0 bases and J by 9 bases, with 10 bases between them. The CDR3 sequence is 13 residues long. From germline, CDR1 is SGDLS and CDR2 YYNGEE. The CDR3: CASSVDLTGEQFF. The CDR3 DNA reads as TGTGCCAGCAGCGTAGATTTAACCGGTGAGCAGTTCTTC.

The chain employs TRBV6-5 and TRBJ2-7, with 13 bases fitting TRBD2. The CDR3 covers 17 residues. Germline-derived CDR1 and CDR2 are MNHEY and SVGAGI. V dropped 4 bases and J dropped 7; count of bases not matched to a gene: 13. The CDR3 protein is CASSSFKTSGGLMEQYF. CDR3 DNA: TGTGCCAGCAGTTCATTTAAGACTAGCGGGGGGTTAATGGAGCAGTACTTC.

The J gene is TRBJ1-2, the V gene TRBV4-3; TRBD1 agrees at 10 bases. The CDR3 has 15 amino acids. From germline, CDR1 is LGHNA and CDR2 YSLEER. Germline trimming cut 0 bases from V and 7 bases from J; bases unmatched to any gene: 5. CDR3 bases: TGCGCCAGCAGCCAAGAAGGGACAGGGGCCGGTGGCTACACCTTC. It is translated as CASSQEGTGAGGYTF.

This CDR3 is CSARKASGRDNEQFF. The CDR3 nucleotides read TGCAGTGCTAGGAAGGCTAGCGGGAGGGACAATGAGCAGTTCTTC. This chain links TRBV20-1 with TRBJ2-1, with 12 bases aligning to TRBD2. Germline V gives CDR1 DFQATT, CDR2 SNEGSKA (reference sequence). Unmatched junction bases numbered 5, after V lost 3 bases and J lost 5 bases. There are 15 residues in the CDR3.

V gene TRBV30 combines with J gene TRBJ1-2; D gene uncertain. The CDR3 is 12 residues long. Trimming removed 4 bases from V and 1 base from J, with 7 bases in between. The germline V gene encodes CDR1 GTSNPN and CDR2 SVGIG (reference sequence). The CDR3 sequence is CAWTRVNYGYTF. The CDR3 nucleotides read TGTGCCTGGACTAGGGTTAACTATGGCTACACCTTC.

CDR3 DNA sequence: TGTGCCAGCAGTTATGGAAATGCAGGCTACACCTTC. This translates into CASSYGNAGYTF. The chain is built from TRBV6-2 or TRBV6-3 and TRBJ1-2; the D is unclear. This CDR3 is built from 12 residues. V lost 3 bases, J lost 8 bases, and 10 bases lay in between. Germline assignment: CDR1 MNHEY and CDR2 SVGEGT.

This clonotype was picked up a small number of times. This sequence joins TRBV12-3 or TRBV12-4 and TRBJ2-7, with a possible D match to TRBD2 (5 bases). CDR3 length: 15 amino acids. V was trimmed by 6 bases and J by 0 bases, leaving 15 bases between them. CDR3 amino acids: CASSPDWGHSYEQYF. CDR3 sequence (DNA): TGTGCCAGCAGCCCGGACTGGGGTCACTCCTACGAGCAGTACTTC.

CDR3 region: CSARDQGENYGYTF. The CDR3 bases are TGCAGTGCTAGAGACCAGGGCGAGAACTATGGCTACACCTTC. V gene TRBV20-1 combines with J gene TRBJ1-2, with D maybe TRBD1 (5 bases). Per germline, CDR1 DFQATT and CDR2 SNEGSKA (reference sequence). CDR3 size: 14 residues. V was trimmed by 0 bases and J by 2 bases, leaving 10 bases between them.

This CDR3 is CASSLAETSGTSPYEQYF. The DNA of the CDR3 is TGCGCCAGCAGCTTGGCCGAGACTAGCGGCACCTCACCCTACGAGCAGTACTTC. The chain recombines TRBV5-1 with TRBJ2-7; 9 nucleotides agree with TRBD2. The CDR3 is 18 residues long. CDR1 SGHRS and CDR2 YFSETQ come from the germline V gene. Trimming at V came to 0 bases and at J to 2 bases, leaving 12 bases not matched to a gene.

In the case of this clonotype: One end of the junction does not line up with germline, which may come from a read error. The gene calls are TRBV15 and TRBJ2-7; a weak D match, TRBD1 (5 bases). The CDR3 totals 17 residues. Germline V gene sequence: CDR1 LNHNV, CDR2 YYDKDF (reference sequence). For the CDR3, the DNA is TGTGCCACCAGCAGAGGCCTAAGTCTAGGGGCGGTGGACGAGCAGGACTTC. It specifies CATSRGLSLGAVDEQDF.